The 3 T cell receptor beta chains below come from one sample, sequenced in a study of cytomegalovirus exposure and HLA in healthy donors. Use of 60 Vbeta and 13 Jbeta primers characterized the PCR. Generated by immunoSEQ multiplex PCR, the TCRdb table keeps only in-frame clones and is missing some. This table has over 200,000 clones, over 75% appearing once. Sequencing was performed on PBMCs. These receptors originate from a human donor in good health.

The J gene is TRBJ1-5, the V gene TRBV6-5; 8 positions agree with TRBD1. CDR1 is MNHEY and CDR2 is SVGAGI in the germline V gene. The CDR3 length is 15 residues. Losses at the gene ends were 3 bases for V and 2 bases for J; bases not matched to a gene: 3. DNA for the CDR3: TGTGCCAGCAGTTATGACAGGGGCGGCAATCAGCCCCAGCATTTT. This translates into CASSYDRGGNQPQHF.

The V call is TRBV7-9, the J call TRBJ1-5, with D perhaps matching TRBD1 (5 bases). V was cut by 1 base and J by 4 bases, with 11 bases left in between. The length of the CDR3 is 15 residues. The V gene's germline CDR1 is SEHNR and CDR2 FQNEAQ (reference sequence). Here the CDR3 reads CASSLGGPMNQPQHF. CDR3 bases: TGTGCCAGCAGCTTAGGGGGCCCTATGAATCAGCCCCAGCATTTT. The complete variable domain, with remaining parts taken from reference TRBV7-9 and TRBJ1-5, reads DTGVSQNPRHKITKRGQNVTFRCDPISEHNRLYWYRQTLGQGPEFLTYFQNEAQLEKSRLLSDRFSAERPKGSFSTLEIQRTEQGDSAMYLCASSLGGPMNQPQHFGDGTRLSIL.

J is TRBJ2-7 and V is TRBV27; TRBD1 aligns across 10 bases. From germline, CDR1 is MNHEY and CDR2 SMNVEV (reference sequence). The CDR3 is made up of 13 amino acids. After removal of 6 bases from V and 6 bases from J, the junction contained 5 bases not matched to a gene. The CDR3 reads CASSLGTGAEQYF. Here the CDR3 DNA reads TGTGCCAGCAGCCTCGGGACAGGGGCCGAGCAGTACTTC.